The 20 T cell receptor beta chains below all came from one sample that was sequenced in a study of OX40 agonist ivuxolimab in advanced cancers. Clones were sequenced by immunoSEQ multiplex PCR, and TCRdb holds only the in-frame ones, with some missing. The table shows approximately 61,000 clones, with roughly 87% occurring only once. The sequencing used CD4+ or CD8+ T cells sorted from blood, collected in a trial of the OX40 agonist ivuxolimab. Receptors originate from an adult with an advanced solid tumor such as melanoma, head and neck, liver or kidney cancer.

The genes are TRBV4-1 and TRBJ2-5; 8 nucleotides line up with TRBD2. V dropped 3 bases and J dropped 9; count of bases not matched to a gene: 6. The CDR3 spans 13 residues. The germline CDR1 and CDR2 sequences are MGHRA and YSYEKL. CDR3 sequence (DNA): TGCGCCAGCAGCCAGGGGACTAGGTCGCCCCAGTACTTC. Translating it yields CASSQGTRSPQYF.

The chain employs TRBV29-1 and TRBJ1-1; the D is unclear. This CDR3 spans 11 amino acids. V was pared by 4 bases and J by 0 bases, with 3 bases between. Germline CDR1 and CDR2: SQVTM and ANQGSEA. DNA for the CDR3: TGCAGCGTTGGGGTGAACACTGAAGCTTTCTTT. Its protein is CSVGVNTEAFF.

The chain links TRBV7-2 to TRBJ1-3; no definite D call. Trimming cost V 1 base and J 3 bases, with 10 bases left between them. From germline, CDR1 is SGHTA and CDR2 FQGNSA. This CDR3 comprises 15 residues. CDR3 region: CASSLEGGIGNTIYF. CDR3 in DNA: TGTGCCAGCAGCTTAGAAGGAGGGATTGGAAACACCATATATTTT. Filled out from reference TRBV7-2 and TRBJ1-3, the complete variable domain reads GAGVSQSPSNKVTEKGKDVELRCDPISGHTALYWYRQSLGQGLEFLIYFQGNSAPDKSGLPSDRFSAERTGGSVSTLTIQRTQQEDSAVYLCASSLEGGIGNTIYFGEGSWLTVV.

The V and J genes are TRBV4-3 and TRBJ1-1; 10 bases are shared with TRBD1. From germline, CDR1 is LGHNA and CDR2 YSLEER. J was trimmed by 6 bases and V by 3 bases; bases with no gene match: 7. This CDR3 is 15 amino acids long. The CDR3 region is CASSHAGTGAPEAFF. The CDR3, as DNA: TGCGCCAGCAGCCACGCCGGGACAGGGGCCCCTGAAGCTTTCTTT.

This chain uses TRBV21-1 with TRBJ2-7. TRBV21-1 is annotated as a pseudogene. The CDR3 is 11 amino acids. CDR3 protein: CVDLRDYEQYF. The CDR3 nucleotides read TGTGTAGACCTTAGAGACTACGAGCAGTACTTC.

In DNA, the CDR3 is TGTGCCAGCAGTGAAGCGAGAGGGGGGCAAGGAGTGGAGACCCAGTACTTC. Translation: CASSEARGGQGVETQYF. The V call is TRBV6-1, the J call TRBJ2-5; D is perhaps TRBD1 or TRBD2 (6 bases each). Trimming took off 0 bases at V and 5 bases at J, with 19 bases between the two ends. The germline V gene has CDR1 MNHNS and CDR2 SASEGT. CDR3 length equals 17 residues.

V gene TRBV19 combines with J gene TRBJ1-5, with D possibly matching TRBD1 (5 bases). V shed 3 bases and J shed 6 bases, with 18 bases lying between them. Germline-derived CDR1 and CDR2 are LNHDA and SQIVND (reference sequence). The CDR3 totals 16 residues. In DNA, the CDR3 is TGTGCCAGTAGTATTCTAGAGGGGTTCCAGGGTCAGCCCCAGCATTTT. Translating gives CASSILEGFQGQPQHF.

This clone came up a few times. The chain couples TRBV7-6 to TRBJ1-6, with D possibly being TRBD1 (5 bases). V lost 3 bases to trimming and J lost 5 bases, with 11 bases between them. Germline loops: CDR1 SGHVS, CDR2 FNYEAQ. The CDR3 has 15 residues. The chain's CDR3 is CASSLGPGDNSPLHF. In DNA form, the CDR3 reads TGTGCCAGCAGCTTGGGACCAGGCGATAATTCACCCCTCCACTTT.

The chain links TRBV6-4 to TRBJ2-1; 10 bases line up with TRBD2. V shed 7 bases, J shed 15 bases, and the junction held 3 bases outside the gene matches. This CDR3 has 10 amino acids. Germline V gives CDR1 MRHNA, CDR2 SNTAGT. The CDR3 DNA is TGTGCCAGCAAGACTAGCGGGCGGTTCTTC. Translated, it gives CASKTSGRFF.

The rearrangement links TRBV19 to TRBJ1-5, with D possibly matching TRBD1 (5 bases). V was shortened by 7 bases and J by 4 bases, with 11 bases between the two germline ends. Germline V gene sequence: CDR1 LNHDA, CDR2 SQIVND (reference sequence). CDR3 length: 13 amino acids. CDR3 in amino acids: CASIGGPNQPQHF. CDR3 bases: TGTGCCAGTATCGGGGGACCTAATCAGCCCCAGCATTTT.

This clone appeared once. The chain couples TRBV7-2 to TRBJ1-4; D gene ambiguous. There are 16 residues in the CDR3. Germline loops: CDR1 SGHTA, CDR2 FQGNSA. Trimming removed 1 base from V and 0 bases from J, with 9 bases in between. CDR3 amino acids: CASSLVPTATNEKLFF. The CDR3 coding sequence is TGTGCCAGCAGCTTAGTCCCGACGGCAACTAATGAAAAACTGTTTTTT.

The gene calls are TRBV28 and TRBJ2-5, with D unclear. Germline-derived CDR1 and CDR2 are MDHEN and SYDVKM. Deletions cut 2 bases from V and 4 bases from J, with 14 bases between. This CDR3 contains 15 residues. The CDR3 DNA follows: TGTGCCAGCAGTTTACGTGGGGTATTGTCAGAGACCCAGTACTTC. Amino acid sequence: CASSLRGVLSETQYF.

The chain uses TRBV15 and TRBJ2-1; D assignment may be TRBD1 or TRBD2 (5 bases each). The CDR3 is 14 amino acids. Trimming took 6 bases from V and 7 from J, leaving 16 bases between them. Per germline, CDR1 LNHNV and CDR2 YYDKDF (reference sequence). The DNA for the CDR3 is TGTGCCACCAGGCCGGGGCAGTTCAGGAATGAGCAGTTCTTC. Its translation: CATRPGQFRNEQFF.

This sequence joins TRBV18 and TRBJ2-5; D gene unclear. V was pared by 6 bases and J by 4 bases, with 12 bases between. Germline V gene data show CDR1 as KGHSH and CDR2 as LQKENI. This CDR3 contains 13 residues. In nucleotides, the CDR3 is TGTGCCAGCTCCGCGCAAAACCGAGAGACCCAGTACTTC. It is translated as CASSAQNRETQYF.

The chain recombines TRBV4-3 with TRBJ2-3; 7 bases map to TRBD2. Germline V gene lookup returns CDR1 LGHNA and CDR2 YSLEER. The junction had 5 bases not matched to a gene; V was cut back by 1 base and J by 4 bases. The length of the CDR3 is 15 residues. The chain's CDR3 is CASSQVGRVADTQYF. CDR3 nucleotide sequence: TGCGCCAGCAGCCAAGTAGGGAGGGTTGCAGATACGCAGTATTTT.

J is TRBJ2-5 and V is TRBV4-1, with TRBD1 as a possible D gene (5 bases). The CDR3 contains 13 residues. The germline V and J ends were trimmed by 6 bases and 4 bases, with 12 bases remaining between them. Germline-derived CDR1 and CDR2 are MGHRA and YSYEKL. The CDR3 region is CASSPRVGETQYF. The CDR3 coding sequence is TGCGCCAGCAGTCCCAGGGTTGGAGAGACCCAGTACTTC.

The chain joins TRBV14 to TRBJ2-5; D remains ambiguous. The CDR3 loop spans 15 amino acids. The germline V gene encodes CDR1 SGHDN and CDR2 FVKESK. Trimming stripped 2 bases from V and 0 bases from J, with 10 bases between. The CDR3 sequence: CASSQNFGYQETQYF. The CDR3 region has the DNA TGTGCCAGCAGCCAAAATTTTGGATACCAAGAGACCCAGTACTTC.

The sample holds a few counts of this clone. This chain links TRBV7-9 with TRBJ1-2; no firm D call. The CDR3 has 13 amino acids. Trimming removed 5 bases from V and 6 bases from J, with 13 bases in between. Germline lookup yields CDR1 SEHNR and CDR2 FQNEAQ (reference sequence). The CDR3, as DNA: TGTGCCAGCAGCCTTCACAGTGCTGATGGCTACACCTTC. Its translation is CASSLHSADGYTF. The full variable domain, with the rest looked up from reference TRBV7-9 and TRBJ1-2, is DTGVSQNPRHKITKRGQNVTFRCDPISEHNRLYWYRQTLGQGPEFLTYFQNEAQLEKSRLLSDRFSAERPKGSFSTLEIQRTEQGDSAMYLCASSLHSADGYTFGSGTRLTVV.

The chain has TRBV30 and TRBJ2-7; perhaps D is TRBD1 or TRBD2 (5 bases each). V lost 2 bases to trimming and J lost 0 bases, with 11 bases between them. Germline assignment: CDR1 GTSNPN and CDR2 SVGIG (reference sequence). The CDR3 has 14 amino acids. The CDR3 region is CAWSNGGSSYEQYF. The CDR3 DNA reads as TGTGCCTGGAGTAATGGGGGTAGCTCCTACGAGCAGTACTTC.

About this clone: This sample includes further DNA sequences coding for the same CDR3. The CDR3 nucleotides are TGTGCCAGTAGTAGGGACACCGGGGAGCTGTTTTTT. It yields the protein CASSRDTGELFF. J is TRBJ2-2 and V is TRBV19, with no clear D. From germline, CDR1 is LNHDA and CDR2 SQIVND (reference sequence). The CDR3 extends over 12 amino acids. The germline V and J ends were trimmed by 4 bases and 3 bases, with 3 bases remaining between them.